The 31 T cell receptor beta chains presented below share a single source sample, sequenced in a study of long-term antiretroviral therapy in people with HIV. The assay, immunoSEQ v3.0, was run at survey level. Only in-frame clones appear in the TCRdb table, and some are missing; sequencing was by immunoSEQ multiplex PCR. Of some 24,000 clones in the sample, roughly 86% are singletons; the top ten hold roughly 8.9%. The sequencing here drew on unsorted PBMCs, taken 1.8 years before starting antiretroviral therapy. These receptors originate from a man aged 50 or older with HIV.

The rearrangement uses TRBV19 and TRBJ1-1; the D gene is possibly TRBD1 (5 bases). Trimming removed 1 base from V and 5 bases from J, with 11 bases in between. CDR1 LNHDA and CDR2 SQIVND come from the germline V gene (reference sequence). CDR3 length equals 14 residues. The CDR3 coding sequence is TGTGCCAGTAGTATAGTAGCTCGGGGGACTGAAGCTTTCTTT. Its translation: CASSIVARGTEAFF.

This rearrangement joins TRBV5-6 to TRBJ1-1; tentatively, D is TRBD1 (5 bases). The CDR3 spans 16 residues. Germline CDR1 is SGHDT and CDR2 is YYEEEE. Between the trimmed V and J ends, which lost 4 bases and 2 bases, there was a span of 18 bases. CDR3 protein: CASSPGPNWGNTEAFF. CDR3 nucleotide sequence: TGTGCCAGCAGCCCGGGACCTAACTGGGGTAACACTGAAGCTTTCTTT.

The V gene is TRBV19, the J gene TRBJ1-2; 10 nucleotides align to TRBD1. V was clipped by 0 bases and J by 3 bases; unmatched bases: 4. Per the germline V gene, CDR1 is LNHDA and CDR2 is SQIVND (reference sequence). The length of the CDR3 is 16 residues. DNA of the CDR3: TGTGCCAGTAGTATAGATCGACAGGGGGCTTACTATGGCTACACCTTC. Amino acid sequence: CASSIDRQGAYYGYTF.

This clone was seen a handful of times. The chain uses TRBV5-1 and TRBJ1-2, with 8 nucleotides matching TRBD1. The CDR3 extends over 14 amino acids. Unmatched junction bases numbered 3, after V lost 3 bases and J lost 2 bases. Germline CDR1 SGHRS, CDR2 YFSETQ. The CDR3 nucleotides read TGCGCCAGCAGCTCCAGGACAGGGAACTATGGCTACACCTTC. Translated: CASSSRTGNYGYTF.

The chain combines TRBV11-1 with TRBJ2-5, with a tentative D call TRBD1 (5 bases). From germline, CDR1 is SGHAT and CDR2 FQDESV (reference sequence). The CDR3 has 14 amino acids. V was cut by 2 bases and J by 5 bases, with 12 bases left in between. The DNA for the CDR3 is TGTGCCAGCAGCTTAAGGGGTACCCCGGAGACCCAGTACTTC. It is translated as CASSLRGTPETQYF.

The chain combines TRBV11-3 with TRBJ2-7; a weak D match, TRBD1 (6 bases). CDR1 is SGHNT, CDR2 YENEEA, per germline. V dropped 8 bases and J dropped 3 bases, with 14 bases sitting between them. There are 13 residues in the CDR3. CDR3 DNA sequence: TGTGCCAGCGCCTTTTCAGGGGACTACGAGCAGTACTTC. Translated: CASAFSGDYEQYF.

The chain is built from TRBV10-3 and TRBJ1-1; D gene unclear. Trimming removed 3 bases from V and 3 bases from J, with 5 bases in between. The CDR3 is 12 amino acids. Germline-derived CDR1 and CDR2 are ENHRY and SYGVKD. CDR3 DNA sequence: TGTGCCATCAGTGATCTAGACACTGAAGCTTTCTTT. Amino acid sequence: CAISDLDTEAFF.

This rearrangement joins TRBV30 to TRBJ2-7; D might be TRBD2 (5 bases). Germline CDR1 is GTSNPN and CDR2 is SVGIG (reference sequence). The CDR3 consists of 13 residues. The V end lost 2 bases, the J end lost 0 bases, and 8 bases lay between the germline ends. The CDR3 sequence: CAWSSGSSYEQYF. The CDR3 DNA reads TGTGCCTGGAGTTCTGGGAGCTCCTACGAGCAGTACTTC.

J is TRBJ2-7 and V is TRBV19, with 9 bases lining up with TRBD1. CDR3 size: 15 residues. CDR1 and CDR2 from the germline V gene are LNHDA and SQIVND (reference sequence). Trimming at V came to 5 bases and at J to 5 bases, leaving 10 bases not matched to a gene. The CDR3 region has the DNA TGTGCCAGTAGTCATCCGGGACAGGGAACCCACGAGCAGTACTTC. Translated, it gives CASSHPGQGTHEQYF.

The rearrangement joins TRBV10-3 to TRBJ2-3; TRBD1 is a possible D gene (6 bases). Germline assignment: CDR1 ENHRY and CDR2 SYGVKD. Trimming stripped 4 bases from V and 4 bases from J, with 9 bases between. This CDR3 is built from 13 residues. Written as DNA, the CDR3 is TGTGCCATCAGTGTGCAGGGGCCAGATACGCAGTATTTT. This gives the protein CAISVQGPDTQYF.

The chain uses TRBV30 and TRBJ1-1, with D maybe TRBD1 (6 bases). The CDR3 totals 14 residues. V lost 0 bases, J lost 4 bases, and 12 bases lay in between. Germline CDR1 GTSNPN, CDR2 SVGIG (reference sequence). The CDR3 DNA sequence: TGTGCCTGGAGTGTAGTGGGGGGCGGCACTGAAGCTTTCTTT. This translates into CAWSVVGGGTEAFF.

The genes are TRBV7-6 and TRBJ1-1; D remains ambiguous. V was shortened by 2 bases and J by 1 base, with 11 bases between the two germline ends. Germline CDR1 and CDR2: SGHVS and FNYEAQ. CDR3 size: 15 residues. The CDR3 is CASSLIQRGNTEAFF. In nucleotides, the CDR3 is TGTGCCAGCAGCTTAATCCAACGTGGGAACACTGAAGCTTTCTTT. The full variable domain, in which reference TRBV7-6 and TRBJ1-1 provide the parts outside the CDR3, is GAGVSQSPRYKVTKRGQDVALRCDPISGHVSLYWYRQALGQGPEFLTYFNYEAQQDKSGLPNDRFSAERPEGSISTLTIQRTEQRDSAMYRCASSLIQRGNTEAFFGQGTRLTVV.

This clone was seen only a few times. One end of the junction is discordant with germline, which a read error may explain. The chain recombines TRBV5-1 with TRBJ2-7; D is uncertain. The germline V gene has CDR1 SGHRS and CDR2 YFSETQ. The CDR3 has 13 amino acids. The CDR3, as DNA: TGCGCCAGCAACTTGACACCCCAAGGGGAGCAGTACTTC. Translated: CASNLTPQGEQYF.

The count of this clone is one. The chain uses TRBV6-6 and TRBJ1-2; the D gene is possibly TRBD1 (6 bases). The CDR3 totals 14 residues. Germline CDR1 and CDR2: MNHNY and SVGAGI (reference sequence). V was cut by 4 bases and J by 4 bases, with 13 bases left in between. The CDR3 nucleotides are TGTGCCAGCAGTTCAACGGGGGGCCTCTATGGCTACACCTTC. Encoded protein: CASSSTGGLYGYTF.

This chain joins TRBV13 and TRBJ2-7, with a possible D match to TRBD1 (5 bases). Germline V lookup: CDR1 PRHDT, CDR2 FYEKMQ (reference sequence). V dropped 5 bases and J dropped 0 bases, with 14 bases sitting between them. This CDR3 has 15 amino acids. The CDR3 is CASSPAQVGSYEQYF. As DNA, the CDR3 is TGTGCCAGCAGCCCAGCACAGGTGGGCTCCTACGAGCAGTACTTC. Full variable domain (rest looked up from reference TRBV13 and TRBJ2-7): AAGVIQSPRHLIKEKRETATLKCYPIPRHDTVYWYQQGPGQDPQFLISFYEKMQSDKGSIPDRFSAQQFSDYHSELNMSSLELGDSALYFCASSPAQVGSYEQYFGPGTRLTVT.

The V gene is TRBV28, the J gene TRBJ1-4, with D perhaps matching TRBD1 (6 bases). V was cut by 6 bases and J by 9 bases, with 17 bases left in between. The germline V gene encodes CDR1 MDHEN and CDR2 SYDVKM. The CDR3 consists of 14 residues. CDR3 in DNA: TGTGCCAGCAGCTCCGGACAGAAGATGAAAAAACTGTTTTTT. Translated, it gives CASSSGQKMKKLFF. The variable domain in full, with the rest retrieved from reference TRBV28 and TRBJ1-4, is DVKVTQSSRYLVKRTGEKVFLECVQDMDHENMFWYRQDPGLGLRLIYFSYDVKMKEKGDIPEGYSVSREKKERFSLILESASTNQTSMYLCASSSGQKMKKLFFGSGTQLSVL.

The genes are TRBV29-1 and TRBJ1-1, with D unresolved. This CDR3 has 12 amino acids. Trimming removed 1 base from V and 10 bases from J, with 13 bases in between. Germline CDR1 and CDR2: SQVTM and ANQGSEA. The CDR3 nucleotides read TGCAGCGTTGAAGTGCCCGCCTTCGGAGCTTTCTTT. Amino acids: CSVEVPAFGAFF.

This chain links TRBV14 with TRBJ2-7; TRBD1 matches at 10 bases. V shed 2 bases, J shed 9 bases, and the junction held 7 bases outside the gene matches. The CDR3 is 14 amino acids. The germline CDR1 and CDR2 sequences are SGHDN and FVKESK. The DNA for the CDR3 is TGTGCCAGCAGCCAATTGGGACAGGGGAACGTGCAGTACTTC. Amino acid sequence: CASSQLGQGNVQYF.

This sequence joins TRBV5-1 and TRBJ2-5, with D uncertain. Deletions cut 0 bases from V and 1 base from J, with 7 bases between. Germline loops: CDR1 SGHRS, CDR2 YFSETQ. The CDR3 totals 14 residues. CDR3 nucleotide sequence: TGCGCCAGCAGCTTGGCCCTGAGCCAAGAGACCCAGTACTTC. It codes for CASSLALSQETQYF.

This clone appeared a few times. This chain links TRBV5-6 with TRBJ2-4, with D possibly matching TRBD1 (6 bases). The ends were cut back, 0 bases at V and 6 bases at J, with 13 bases in the middle. CDR3 size: 15 residues. Germline loops: CDR1 SGHDT, CDR2 YYEEEE. In DNA, the CDR3 is TGTGCCAGCAGCTTGGGGGCAGGGGCTACAAACATTCAGTACTTC. Protein sequence: CASSLGAGATNIQYF.

The table lists this clone with a count of one. V usage is TRBV7-2 and J usage is TRBJ2-4, with D uncertain. The CDR3 length is 13 residues. V was trimmed by 0 bases and J by 3 bases, leaving 3 bases between them. Germline loops: CDR1 SGHTA, CDR2 FQGNSA. This chain's CDR3 is CASSLAIKNIQYF. The DNA of the CDR3 is TGTGCCAGCAGCTTAGCTATCAAAAACATTCAGTACTTC.

The rearrangement links TRBV7-3 to TRBJ2-2; the D call may be TRBD1 or TRBD2 (6 bases each). CDR1 SGHTA and CDR2 FQGTGA come from the germline V gene. V was cut by 0 bases and J by 0 bases, with 26 bases left in between. The CDR3 covers 22 residues. CDR3 protein: CASSLTRGADRITRTNTGELFF. The CDR3 region has the DNA TGTGCCAGCAGCTTAACGAGGGGGGCAGACCGTATTACCAGAACGAACACCGGGGAGCTGTTTTTT.

This chain connects TRBV5-1 to TRBJ1-4; a possible D gene is TRBD1 (5 bases). CDR1 and CDR2 from the germline V gene are SGHRS and YFSETQ. The V end lost 4 bases, the J end lost 7 bases, and 17 bases lay between the germline ends. The CDR3 is 15 residues long. The CDR3 DNA is TGCGCCAGCAGCCCCACCGGGACTACGGGTGAAAAACTGTTTTTT. Protein: CASSPTGTTGEKLFF.

CDR3 loop: CASSVGLVGRGLRGANVLTF. The CDR3 DNA reads TGTGCCAGCAGCGTAGGGCTGGTGGGCAGGGGGCTGAGGGGGGCCAACGTCCTGACTTTC. This chain links TRBV9 with TRBJ2-6; TRBD1 agrees at 8 bases. The germline CDR1 and CDR2 sequences are SGDLS and YYNGEE. V was pared by 0 bases and J by 4 bases, with 15 bases of the junction left unmatched. The CDR3 is 20 residues long.

The V call is TRBV27, the J call TRBJ1-1, with D maybe TRBD1 (6 bases). The V gene lost 5 bases and the J gene lost 7 bases, with 17 bases spanning the gap. Per the germline V gene, CDR1 is MNHEY and CDR2 is SMNVEV (reference sequence). The CDR3 is made up of 14 amino acids. CDR3 DNA sequence: TGTGCCAGCAGTCTAGCGGCGAGGGGGGGTGAAGCTTTCTTT. This translates into CASSLAARGGEAFF.

The chain uses TRBV9 and TRBJ1-2; D possibly corresponds to TRBD1 (6 bases). The ends were cut back, 0 bases at V and 4 bases at J, with 22 bases in the middle. The germline V gene encodes CDR1 SGDLS and CDR2 YYNGEE. The CDR3 sequence is 18 residues long. The CDR3 bases are TGTGCCAGCAGCGTAGCTCCTATTCGAGGGGGGCAATCCTATGGCTACACCTTC. Its protein is CASSVAPIRGGQSYGYTF.

The chain couples TRBV7-3 to TRBJ2-7; 7 positions match TRBD1. V shed 4 bases, J shed 6 bases, and the junction held 12 bases outside the gene matches. The CDR3 is 15 residues long. Germline lookup yields CDR1 SGHTA and CDR2 FQGTGA. The CDR3 nucleotides are TGTGCCAGCAGCTCAGTCGGGACAGTTGAAGCCGAGCAGTACTTC. This encodes CASSSVGTVEAEQYF.

The chain couples TRBV20-1 to TRBJ2-7; the D gene is possibly TRBD2 (5 bases). Trimming pared 3 bases from V and 8 bases from J, leaving 11 bases between. The CDR3 has 11 residues. Germline loops: CDR1 DFQATT, CDR2 SNEGSKA (reference sequence). The CDR3 here is CSASNSGKQYF. DNA for the CDR3: TGCAGTGCTAGCAACAGCGGTAAGCAGTACTTC.

This clone is classed as medium-sized. The V gene is TRBV7-3, the J gene TRBJ2-3, with TRBD2 matching 7 bases. Germline V gene lookup returns CDR1 SGHTA and CDR2 FQGTGA. CDR3 length: 16 amino acids. Unmatched junction bases numbered 16, after V lost 6 bases and J lost 7 bases. CDR3 amino acids: CASSSGPGGGLNTQYF. In DNA form, the CDR3 reads TGTGCCAGCAGTTCCGGTCCTGGCGGGGGACTCAATACGCAGTATTTT.

The chain carries TRBV7-9 and TRBJ1-4; perhaps TRBD1 as D (6 bases). Germline assignment: CDR1 SEHNR and CDR2 FQNEAQ (reference sequence). Trimming cost V 1 base and J 3 bases, with 12 bases left between them. The CDR3 runs 16 residues. The CDR3 loop reads CASSLGRGAANEKLFF. CDR3 DNA: TGTGCCAGCAGCTTAGGTCGGGGGGCGGCTAATGAAAAACTGTTTTTT.

The chain couples TRBV5-1 to TRBJ2-3, with 12 bases identical to TRBD2. The germline V gene has CDR1 SGHRS and CDR2 YFSETQ. There are 18 residues in the CDR3. The V and J ends lost 3 bases and 2 bases, in that order; junction bases with no gene match: 10. CDR3 coding DNA: TGCGCCAGCAGCTCGAAGGAGACTAGCGGGGGATACACAGATACGCAGTATTTT. Its protein is CASSSKETSGGYTDTQYF.